This TCR beta chain was sequenced for a study of blood T cell repertoires in COVID-19. Study at large: Acute-phase and convalescent COVID-19 samples originated in the United States, Italy and Spain. The analysed material was cDNA or gDNA that came from T cells, B-cell-depleted T cells, or PBMCs.

As processed by the authors: Scientists estimated how many nucleated cells there were by amplifying reference gene primers. Produced via immunoSEQ multiplex PCR; TCRdb's table is partial and in-frame only. V and J calls and clone size come straight from that table; D and trimming were deduced from the DNA. Of about 83,000 clones listed, roughly 86% are singletons. The sample taken for sequencing was peripheral blood. This clonotype was obtained from an elderly woman in a cohort sampled during active or convalescent COVID-19.

For the CDR3, the DNA is TGTGCCAGCAGCTTGTCCCGCGGGGAGCTGTTTTTT. Its protein is CASSLSRGELFF. The genes are TRBV5-6 and TRBJ2-2; unclear D gene. The CDR3 covers 12 residues. The germline V gene has CDR1 SGHDT and CDR2 YYEEEE. The V and J ends lost 1 base and 7 bases respectively, with 5 bases between them. The whole variable domain, remainder taken from reference TRBV5-6 and TRBJ2-2, is DAGVTQSPTHLIKTRGQQVTLRCSPKSGHDTVSWYQQALGQGPQFIFQYYEEEERQRGNFPDRFSGHQFPNYSSELNVNALLLGDSALYLCASSLSRGELFFGEGSRLTVL.